These T cell receptor beta chains were read from a single sample in a study of blood T cell repertoires in COVID-19. The protocol was immunoSEQ multiplex PCR, while the TCRdb copy is restricted to in-frame clones and leaves out a portion. Of about 400,000 clones in the sample, approximately 88% were seen once. Sequencing input: PBMCs or T cells enriched from blood (not recorded which). The source of these receptors is a woman aged 40 to 50 with acute COVID-19. Both conserved end residues are part of each CDR3. The D gene is left open where the match is weak. The size field is filled for only some rows; it gives once, few, many or a size class.

v_call	j_call	clone_size	d_call	cdr3_nt	cdr3_aa
TRBV9	TRBJ1-2	-	-	TGTGCCAGCAGCGTAGGCAGTTATTTCCAGGGAACGATTGGCTACACCTTC	CASSVGSYFQGTIGYTF
TRBV9	TRBJ1-5	-	-	TGTGCCAGCAGCAAGACAGGCAGGAACAATCAGCCCCAGCATTTT	CASSKTGRNNQPQHF
TRBV7-9	TRBJ2-3	-	-	TGTGCCAGCAGCTTGCAGGGCGGGGACACAGATACGCAGTATTTT	CASSLQGGDTDTQYF
TRBV5-4	TRBJ1-1	-	TRBD1	TGTGCCAGCAGACCAAGACAGGGCCCCGACACTGAAGCTTTCTTT	CASRPRQGPDTEAFF
TRBV6-5	TRBJ1-3	-	TRBD1	TGTGCCAGCAGGGCAGGGGGGCCTGGAAACACCATATATTTT	CASRAGGPGNTIYF
TRBV29-1	TRBJ2-7	-	TRBD2	TGCAGCGTTGAACTCCGGGAGGGTTACGAGCAGTACTTC	CSVELREGYEQYF
TRBV7-9	TRBJ2-1	-	-	TGTGCCCGCGGAGACAATGAGCAGTTCTTC	CARGDNEQFF
TRBV5-1	TRBJ1-1	few	TRBD1	TGCGCCAGCAGTAGACAGGGGGACCTGAACACTGAAGCTTTCTTT	CASSRQGDLNTEAFF
TRBV3-1/TRBV3-2	TRBJ1-1	-	-	TGTGCCAGCAGCCACCAAAGCGTACTTGAAGCTTTCTTT	CASSHQSVLEAFF
TRBV29-1	TRBJ2-7	-	-	TGCAGCGCGGGAAAAGGGAGGAGCTCCTACGAGCAGTACTTC	CSAGKGRSSYEQYF
TRBV27	TRBJ2-7	-	TRBD1	TGTGCCAGCAGTTTACGGACAGGGGCCTACGAGCAGTACTTC	CASSLRTGAYEQYF
TRBV2	TRBJ2-2	-	TRBD1	TGTGCCAGCAGGAATGACAGGGGAGGCACCGGGGAGCTGTTTTTT	CASRNDRGGTGELFF
TRBV9	TRBJ2-5	-	TRBD2	TGTGCCAGCAGCGTAGGACTAGCGGGGGGCCAAGAGACCCAGTACTTC	CASSVGLAGGQETQYF
TRBV19	TRBJ2-3	-	-	TGTGCCAGTAGCCTGATAAGCGGTACTAGCACAGATACGCAGTATTTT	CASSLISGTSTDTQYF
TRBV7-9	TRBJ2-7	-	TRBD1	TGTGCCAGCAGCTTTACTAAACAGGGGGCCTACGAGCAGTACTTC	CASSFTKQGAYEQYF
TRBV24-1	TRBJ2-3	-	TRBD1	TGTGCCACCGGGACAGGCGCATTAAATACGCAGTATTTT	CATGTGALNTQYF
TRBV27	TRBJ2-7	once	TRBD1	TGTGCCAGCAGTTTTTTGAACGCCGGGACAGCTTACGAGCAGTACTTC	CASSFLNAGTAYEQYF
TRBV18	TRBJ2-3	-	-	TGTGCCAGCGCCATCACTTTTCTGGATACGCAGTATTTT	CASAITFLDTQYF
TRBV10-1	TRBJ1-5	-	-	TGCGCCAGCAGTGAGTCGTCGGGTCAGCCCCAGCATTTT	CASSESSGQPQHF
TRBV29-1	TRBJ1-2	-	-	TGCAGCGTTGAATGGGTGCGGCAAGGCTACACCTTC	CSVEWVRQGYTF
TRBV19	TRBJ1-1	-	-	TGTGCCAGTAGTACCCTCCGGAACACTGAAGCTTTCTTT	CASSTLRNTEAFF
TRBV18	TRBJ1-1	-	-	TGTGCCAGCTCATCCGCGAGAACTGAAGCTTTCTTT	CASSSARTEAFF
TRBV14	TRBJ1-2	-	-	TGTGCCAGCAGCCAAGGGACAAACTATGGCTACACCTTC	CASSQGTNYGYTF